This T cell receptor beta chain was sequenced during a study of blood T cell repertoires in COVID-19. From germline, CDR1 is SGHDN and CDR2 FVKESK. The CDR3 runs to 14 residues. Trimming stripped 1 base from V and 6 bases from J, with 12 bases between. Produced via immunoSEQ multiplex PCR; TCRdb's table is partial and in-frame only. Among about 12,000 clones, 72% were seen once, and the ten largest hold 10%. The sequencing input was peripheral blood. The chain combines TRBV14 with TRBJ1-1; D remains unclear. The TCR was taken from a man aged 55-75 years with COVID-19, enrolled during active disease. For the CDR3, the DNA is TGTGCCAGCAGCCAAGCAGGCGCTCTATCTGAAGCTTTCTTT. Amino acid sequence: CASSQAGALSEAFF.